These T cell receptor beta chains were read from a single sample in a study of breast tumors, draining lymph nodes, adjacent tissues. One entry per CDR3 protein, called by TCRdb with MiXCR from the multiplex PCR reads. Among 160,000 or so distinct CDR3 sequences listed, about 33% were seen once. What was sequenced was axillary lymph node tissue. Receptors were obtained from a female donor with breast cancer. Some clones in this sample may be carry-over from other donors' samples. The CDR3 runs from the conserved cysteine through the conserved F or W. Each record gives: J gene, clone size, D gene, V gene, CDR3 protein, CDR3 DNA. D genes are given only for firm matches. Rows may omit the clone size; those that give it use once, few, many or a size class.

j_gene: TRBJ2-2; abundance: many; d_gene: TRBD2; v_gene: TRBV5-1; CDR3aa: CASRLAVNTGELFF; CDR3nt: TGCGCCAGCAGACTAGCGGTGAACACCGGGGAGCTGTTTTTT
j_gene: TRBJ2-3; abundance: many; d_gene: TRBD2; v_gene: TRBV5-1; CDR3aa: CASSLENSGRIGTQYF; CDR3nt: TGCGCCAGCAGCTTGGAGAATAGCGGGAGGATAGGTACGCAGTATTTT
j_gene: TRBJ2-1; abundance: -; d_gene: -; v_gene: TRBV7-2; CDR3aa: CASGQTEGDEQFF; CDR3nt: TGTGCCAGCGGCCAAACGGAGGGCGATGAGCAGTTCTTC
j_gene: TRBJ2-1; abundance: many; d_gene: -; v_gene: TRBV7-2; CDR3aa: CASSSSAGATYNEQFF; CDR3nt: TGTGCCAGCAGCTCCTCAGCGGGTGCGACCTACAATGAGCAGTTCTTC
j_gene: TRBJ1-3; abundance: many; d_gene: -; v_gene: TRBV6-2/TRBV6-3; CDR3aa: CASSYSRDHPGNTIYF; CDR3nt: TGTGCCAGCAGTTACTCAAGGGATCATCCTGGAAACACCATATATTTT
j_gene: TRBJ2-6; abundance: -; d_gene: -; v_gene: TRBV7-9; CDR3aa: CASRGDAGANVLTF; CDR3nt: TGTGCCAGCAGGGGCGACGCTGGTGCCAACGTCCTGACTTTC
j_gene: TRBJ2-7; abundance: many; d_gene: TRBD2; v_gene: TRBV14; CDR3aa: CASSRGSSSSYEQYF; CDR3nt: TGTGCCAGCAGTCGCGGGAGTTCTAGCTCCTACGAGCAGTACTTC
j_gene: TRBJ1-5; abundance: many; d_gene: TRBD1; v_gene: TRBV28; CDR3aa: CASRRQGAPQPQHF; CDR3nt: TGTGCCAGCAGGAGACAGGGGGCTCCTCAGCCCCAGCATTTT
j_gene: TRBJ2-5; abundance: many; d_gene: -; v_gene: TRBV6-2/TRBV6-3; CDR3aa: CASSEAETQYF; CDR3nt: TGTGCCAGCTCAGAGGCAGAGACCCAGTACTTC
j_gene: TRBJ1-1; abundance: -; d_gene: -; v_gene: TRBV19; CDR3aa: CASSMIGPEAFF; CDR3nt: TGTGCCAGTAGTATGATTGGGCCGGAAGCTTTCTTT
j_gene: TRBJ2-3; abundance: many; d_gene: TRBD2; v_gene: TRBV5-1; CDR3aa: CASSHQGSGGAPIGTDTQYF; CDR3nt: TGCGCCAGCAGCCACCAGGGAAGCGGGGGGGCCCCCATAGGCACAGATACGCAGTATTTT
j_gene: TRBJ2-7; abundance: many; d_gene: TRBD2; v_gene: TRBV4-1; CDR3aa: CASSTTSGAYEQYF; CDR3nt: TGCGCCAGCAGCACAACTAGCGGAGCCTACGAGCAGTACTTC
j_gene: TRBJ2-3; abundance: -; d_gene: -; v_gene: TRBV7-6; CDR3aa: CASSLGGTAYNEQYF; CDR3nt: TGTGCCAGCAGCTTAGGCGGGACCGCCTACAATGAGCAGTATTTT
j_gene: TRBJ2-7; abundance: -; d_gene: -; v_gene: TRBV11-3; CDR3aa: CASSGAGASERYF; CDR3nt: TGTGCCAGCAGTGGGGCAGGAGCCTCCGAGCGGTACTTC
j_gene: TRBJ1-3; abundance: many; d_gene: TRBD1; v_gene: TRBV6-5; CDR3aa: CASSYSPPGTGVGNTIYF; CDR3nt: TGTGCCAGCAGTTACTCCCCGCCCGGGACAGGGGTCGGAAACACCATATATTTT
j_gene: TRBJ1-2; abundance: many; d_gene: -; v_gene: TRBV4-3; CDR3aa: CASSQEQNYGYTF; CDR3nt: TGCGCCAGCAGCCAAGAACAAAACTATGGCTACACCTTC
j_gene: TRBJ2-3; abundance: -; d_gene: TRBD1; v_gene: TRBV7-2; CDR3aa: CASSLDRGWSDTQYF; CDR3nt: TGTGCCAGCAGCCTGGACAGGGGTTGGTCAGATACGCAGTATTTT
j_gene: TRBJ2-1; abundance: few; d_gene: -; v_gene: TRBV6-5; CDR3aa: CASSHSYRANEQFF; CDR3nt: TGTGCCAGCAGTCACTCTTACAGGGCGAATGAGCAGTTCTTC
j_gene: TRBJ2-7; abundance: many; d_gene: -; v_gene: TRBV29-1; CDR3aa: CSVVNGPSYEQYF; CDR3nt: TGCAGCGTTGTGAACGGGCCATCCTACGAGCAGTACTTC
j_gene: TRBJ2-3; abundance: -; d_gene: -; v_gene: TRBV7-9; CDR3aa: CASSPPGGTDTQYF; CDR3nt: TGTGCCAGCAGCCCCCCCGGGGGCACAGATACGCAGTATTTT
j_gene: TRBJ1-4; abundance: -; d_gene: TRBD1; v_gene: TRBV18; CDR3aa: CASPQDRQSEKLFF; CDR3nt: TGTGCCAGTCCACAGGACAGGCAAAGTGAAAAACTGTTTTTT